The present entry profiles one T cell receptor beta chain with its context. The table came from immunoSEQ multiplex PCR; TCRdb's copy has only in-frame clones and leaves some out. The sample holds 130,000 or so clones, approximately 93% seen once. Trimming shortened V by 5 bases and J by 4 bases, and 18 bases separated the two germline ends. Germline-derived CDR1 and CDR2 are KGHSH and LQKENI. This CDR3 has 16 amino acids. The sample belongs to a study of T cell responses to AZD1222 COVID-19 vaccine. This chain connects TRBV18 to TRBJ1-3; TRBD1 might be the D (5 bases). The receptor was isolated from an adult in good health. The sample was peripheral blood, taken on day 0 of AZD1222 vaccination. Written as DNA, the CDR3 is TGTGCCAGCTCAACGCGACAGAACCCGACGGGAAACACCATATATTTT. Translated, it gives CASSTRQNPTGNTIYF.